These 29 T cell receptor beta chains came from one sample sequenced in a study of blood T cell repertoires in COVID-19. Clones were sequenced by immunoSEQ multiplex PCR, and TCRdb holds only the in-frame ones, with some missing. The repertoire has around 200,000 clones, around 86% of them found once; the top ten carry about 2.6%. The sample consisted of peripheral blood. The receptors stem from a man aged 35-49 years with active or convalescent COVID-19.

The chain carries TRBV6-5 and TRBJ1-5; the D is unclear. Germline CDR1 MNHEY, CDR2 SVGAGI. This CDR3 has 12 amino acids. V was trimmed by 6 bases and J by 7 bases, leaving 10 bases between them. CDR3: CASSPPGQPQHF. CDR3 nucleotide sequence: TGTGCCAGCAGCCCCCCGGGACAGCCCCAGCATTTT.

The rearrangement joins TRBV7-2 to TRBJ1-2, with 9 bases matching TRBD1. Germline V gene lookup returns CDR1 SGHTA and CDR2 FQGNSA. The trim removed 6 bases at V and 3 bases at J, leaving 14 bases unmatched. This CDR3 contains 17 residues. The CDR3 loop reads CASRTGTGRLGDYGYTF. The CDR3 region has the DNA TGTGCCAGCAGGACCGGGACAGGGCGCTTGGGAGACTATGGCTACACCTTC.

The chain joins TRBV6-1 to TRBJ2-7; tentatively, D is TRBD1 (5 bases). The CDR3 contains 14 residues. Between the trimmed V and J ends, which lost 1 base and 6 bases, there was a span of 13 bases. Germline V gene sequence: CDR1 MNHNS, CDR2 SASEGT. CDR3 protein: CASSEGVGATEQYF. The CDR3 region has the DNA TGTGCCAGCAGTGAAGGCGTAGGGGCCACCGAGCAGTACTTC.

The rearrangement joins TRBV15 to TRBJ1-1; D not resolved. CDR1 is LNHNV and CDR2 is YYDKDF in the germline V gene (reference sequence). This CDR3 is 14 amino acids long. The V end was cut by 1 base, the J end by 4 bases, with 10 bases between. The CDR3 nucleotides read TGTGCCACCAGCAGAGGTCGGGGAGGCACTGAAGCTTTCTTT. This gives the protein CATSRGRGGTEAFF.

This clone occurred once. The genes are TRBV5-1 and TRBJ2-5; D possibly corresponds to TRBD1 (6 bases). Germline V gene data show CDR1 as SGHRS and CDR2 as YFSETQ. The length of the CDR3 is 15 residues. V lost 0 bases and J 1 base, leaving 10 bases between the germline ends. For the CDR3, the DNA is TGCGCCAGCAGCTTGGGCAGGGGCCTCCAAGAGACCCAGTACTTC. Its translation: CASSLGRGLQETQYF.

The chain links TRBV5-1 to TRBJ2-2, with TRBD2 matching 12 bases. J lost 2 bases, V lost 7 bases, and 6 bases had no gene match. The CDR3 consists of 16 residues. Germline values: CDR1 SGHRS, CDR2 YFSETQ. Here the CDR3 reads CASVPGLAGNTGELFF. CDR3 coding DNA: TGCGCCAGCGTACCGGGACTAGCGGGTAACACCGGGGAGCTGTTTTTT.

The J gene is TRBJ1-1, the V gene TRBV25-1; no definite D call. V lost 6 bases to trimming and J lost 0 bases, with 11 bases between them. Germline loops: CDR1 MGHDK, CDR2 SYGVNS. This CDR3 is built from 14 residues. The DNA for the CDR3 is TGTGCCAGCAGGAACCAACTTCTGAACACTGAAGCTTTCTTT. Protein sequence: CASRNQLLNTEAFF.

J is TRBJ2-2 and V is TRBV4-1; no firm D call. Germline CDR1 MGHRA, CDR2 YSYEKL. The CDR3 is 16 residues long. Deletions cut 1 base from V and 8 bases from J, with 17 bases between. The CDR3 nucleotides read TGCGCCAGCAGCCAAGTGACAACCGGAATCGTGGGGGAGCTGTTTTTT. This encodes CASSQVTTGIVGELFF.

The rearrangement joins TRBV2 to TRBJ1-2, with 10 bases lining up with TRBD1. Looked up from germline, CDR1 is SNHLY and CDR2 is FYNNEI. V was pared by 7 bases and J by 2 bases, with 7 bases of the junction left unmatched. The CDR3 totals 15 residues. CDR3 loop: CASKKTGGENYGYTF. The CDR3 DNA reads TGTGCCAGCAAGAAGACAGGGGGCGAAAACTATGGCTACACCTTC.

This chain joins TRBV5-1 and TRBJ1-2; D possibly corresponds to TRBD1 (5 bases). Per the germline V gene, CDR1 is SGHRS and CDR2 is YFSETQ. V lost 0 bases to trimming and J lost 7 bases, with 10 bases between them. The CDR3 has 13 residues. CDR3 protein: CASSLEAGIGYTF. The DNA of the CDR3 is TGCGCCAGCAGCTTGGAGGCAGGGATTGGCTACACCTTC.

The chain's CDR3 is CASSWGDNEKLFF. DNA of the CDR3: TGTGCCAGCAGCTGGGGGGATAACGAAAAACTGTTTTTT. This chain connects TRBV5-5 to TRBJ1-4, with D perhaps matching TRBD1 (5 bases). V shed 3 bases and J shed 8 bases, with 11 bases lying between them. The V gene's germline CDR1 is SGHKS and CDR2 YYEKEE (reference sequence). This CDR3 contains 13 residues.

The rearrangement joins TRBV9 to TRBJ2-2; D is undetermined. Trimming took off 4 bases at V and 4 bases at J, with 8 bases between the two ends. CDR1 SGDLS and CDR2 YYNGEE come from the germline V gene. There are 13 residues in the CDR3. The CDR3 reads CASSLRVTGELFF. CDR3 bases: TGTGCCAGCAGCCTTCGTGTCACCGGGGAGCTGTTTTTT.

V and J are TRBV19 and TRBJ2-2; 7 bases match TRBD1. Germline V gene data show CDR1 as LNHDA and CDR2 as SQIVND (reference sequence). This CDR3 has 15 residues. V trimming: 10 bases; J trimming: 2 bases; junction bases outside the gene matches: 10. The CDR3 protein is CATKPGQTNTGELFF. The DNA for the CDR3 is TGTGCCACCAAACCGGGACAGACAAACACCGGGGAGCTGTTTTTT.

The CDR3 loop is CARSTSRDRSGYTF. The CDR3 nucleotides are TGTGCCAGAAGCACGTCCCGGGACAGGTCCGGCTACACCTTC. The V gene is TRBV5-3, the J gene TRBJ1-2; 8 bases map to TRBD1. TRBV5-3 is an open reading frame whose function is uncertain. The CDR3 contains 14 residues. V lost 4 bases to trimming and J lost 8 bases; unmatched junction nucleotides: 10.

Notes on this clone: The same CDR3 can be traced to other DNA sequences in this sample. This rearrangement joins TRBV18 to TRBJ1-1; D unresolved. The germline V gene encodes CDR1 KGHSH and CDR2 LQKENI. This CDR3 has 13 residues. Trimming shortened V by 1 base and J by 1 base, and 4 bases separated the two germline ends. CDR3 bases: TGTGCCAGCTCACCACGAGGGAACACTGAAGCTTTCTTT. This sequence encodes CASSPRGNTEAFF.

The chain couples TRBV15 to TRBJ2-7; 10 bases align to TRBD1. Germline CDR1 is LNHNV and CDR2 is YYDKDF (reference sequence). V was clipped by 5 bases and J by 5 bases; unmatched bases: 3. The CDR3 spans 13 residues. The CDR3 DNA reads TGTGCCACCAGCCGGGACAGGGGAAACGAGCAGTACTTC. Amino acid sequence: CATSRDRGNEQYF.

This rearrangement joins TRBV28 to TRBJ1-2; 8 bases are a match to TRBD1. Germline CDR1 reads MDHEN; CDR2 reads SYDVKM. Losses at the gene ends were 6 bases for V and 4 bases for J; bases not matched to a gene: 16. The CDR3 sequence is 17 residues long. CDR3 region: CASSSPFSDRGTYGYTF. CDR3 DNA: TGTGCCAGCAGCTCACCCTTCTCCGACAGGGGCACCTATGGCTACACCTTC.

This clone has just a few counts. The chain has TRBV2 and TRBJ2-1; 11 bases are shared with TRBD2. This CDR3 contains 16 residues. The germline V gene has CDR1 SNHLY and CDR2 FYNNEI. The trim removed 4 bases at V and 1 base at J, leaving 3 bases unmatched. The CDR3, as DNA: TGTGCCAGCAGTGCCAGACTAGCGGGGTCCTACAATGAGCAGTTCTTC. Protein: CASSARLAGSYNEQFF.

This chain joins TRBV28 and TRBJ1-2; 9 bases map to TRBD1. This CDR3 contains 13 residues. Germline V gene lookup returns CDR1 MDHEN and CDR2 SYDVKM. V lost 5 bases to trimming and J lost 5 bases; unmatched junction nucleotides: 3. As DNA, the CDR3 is TGTGCCAGCAGTCCGACAGGGGGGTATGGCTACACCTTC. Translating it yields CASSPTGGYGYTF.

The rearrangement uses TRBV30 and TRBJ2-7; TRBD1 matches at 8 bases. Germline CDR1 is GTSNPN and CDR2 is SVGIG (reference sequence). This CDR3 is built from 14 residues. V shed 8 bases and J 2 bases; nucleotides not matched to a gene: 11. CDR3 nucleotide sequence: TGTGCCGCCCCAGGGCGGGACAGGCCCTACGAGCAGTACTTC. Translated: CAAPGRDRPYEQYF. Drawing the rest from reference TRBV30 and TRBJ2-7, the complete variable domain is SQTIHQWPATLVQPVGSPLSLECTVEGTSNPNLYWYRQAAGRGLQLLFYSVGIGQISSEVPQNLSASRPQDRQFILSSKKLLLSDSGFYLCAAPGRDRPYEQYFGPGTRLTVT.

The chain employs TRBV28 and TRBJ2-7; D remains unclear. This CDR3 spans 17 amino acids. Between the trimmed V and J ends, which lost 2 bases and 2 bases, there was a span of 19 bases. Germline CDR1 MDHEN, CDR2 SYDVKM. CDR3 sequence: CASSLLPLKTSPYEQYF. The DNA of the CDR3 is TGTGCCAGCAGTTTACTTCCGTTAAAGACTTCCCCCTACGAGCAGTACTTC.

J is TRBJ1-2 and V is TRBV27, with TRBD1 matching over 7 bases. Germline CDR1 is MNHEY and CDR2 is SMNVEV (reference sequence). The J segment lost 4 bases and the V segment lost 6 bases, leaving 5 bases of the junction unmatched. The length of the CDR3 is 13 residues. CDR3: CASRLGQSYGYTF. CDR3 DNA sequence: TGTGCCAGCAGACTGGGACAGAGCTATGGCTACACCTTC.

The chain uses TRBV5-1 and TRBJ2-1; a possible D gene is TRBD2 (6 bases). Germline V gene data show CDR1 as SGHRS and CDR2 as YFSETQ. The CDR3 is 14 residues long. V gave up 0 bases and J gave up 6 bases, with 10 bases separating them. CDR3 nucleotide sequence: TGCGCCAGCAGCTTGGCCCGGAGGGGCAATGAGCAGTTCTTC. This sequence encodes CASSLARRGNEQFF.

The CDR3 DNA is TGTGCCAGCAGTAATAGCGGGGGAGGAGGTGAGCAGTTCTTC. This codes for CASSNSGGGGEQFF. The rearrangement joins TRBV7-2 to TRBJ2-1, with TRBD2 identical over 9 bases. This CDR3 region has 14 residues. CDR1 is SGHTA, CDR2 FQGNSA, per germline. V lost 6 bases and J lost 9; bases outside the gene matches: 9.

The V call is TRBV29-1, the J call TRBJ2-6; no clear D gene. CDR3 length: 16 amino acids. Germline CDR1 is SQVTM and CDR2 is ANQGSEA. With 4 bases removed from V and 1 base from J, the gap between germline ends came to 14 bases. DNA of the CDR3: TGCAGCGTTGGCCCGGTTACTTCTTCTGGGGCCAACGTCCTGACTTTC. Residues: CSVGPVTSSGANVLTF.

CDR3 in DNA: TGTGCCAGCAGTCCGAGTCTGGGGAGATATAATTCACCCCTCCACTTT. It translates to CASSPSLGRYNSPLHF. The V call is TRBV14, the J call TRBJ1-6, with no clear D. The V gene lost 6 bases and the J gene lost 4 bases, with 16 bases spanning the gap. The CDR3 spans 16 residues. In germline, CDR1 is SGHDN, CDR2 FVKESK. The whole variable domain, filled in from reference TRBV14 and TRBJ1-6, reads EAGVTQFPSHSVIEKGQTVTLRCDPISGHDNLYWYRRVMGKEIKFLLHFVKESKQDESGMPNNRFLAERTGGTYSTLKVQPAELEDSGVYFCASSPSLGRYNSPLHFGNGTRLTVT.

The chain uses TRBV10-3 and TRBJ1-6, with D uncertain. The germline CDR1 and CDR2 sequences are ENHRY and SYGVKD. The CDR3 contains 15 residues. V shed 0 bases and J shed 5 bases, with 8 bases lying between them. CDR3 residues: CAISESTADNSPLHF. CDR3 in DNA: TGTGCCATCAGTGAGTCGACGGCGGATAATTCACCCCTCCACTTT.

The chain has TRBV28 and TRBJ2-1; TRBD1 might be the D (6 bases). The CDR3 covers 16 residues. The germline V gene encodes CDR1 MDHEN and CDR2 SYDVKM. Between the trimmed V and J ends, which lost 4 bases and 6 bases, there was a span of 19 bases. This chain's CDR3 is CASSSTGHFRGNEQFF. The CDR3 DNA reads TGTGCCAGCAGTTCGACGGGACACTTTAGGGGCAATGAGCAGTTCTTC.

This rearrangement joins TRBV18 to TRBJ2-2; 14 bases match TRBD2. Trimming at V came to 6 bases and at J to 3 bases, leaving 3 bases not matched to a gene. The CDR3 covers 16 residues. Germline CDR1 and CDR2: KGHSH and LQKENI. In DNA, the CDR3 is TGTGCCAGCTCGCCGGGACTAGCGGGGGACACCGGGGAGCTGTTTTTT. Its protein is CASSPGLAGDTGELFF. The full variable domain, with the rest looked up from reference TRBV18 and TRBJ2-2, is NAGVMQNPRHLVRRRGQEARLRCSPMKGHSHVYWYRQLPEEGLKFMVYLQKENIIDESGMPKERFSAEFPKEGPSILRIQQVVRGDSAAYFCASSPGLAGDTGELFFGEGSRLTVL.